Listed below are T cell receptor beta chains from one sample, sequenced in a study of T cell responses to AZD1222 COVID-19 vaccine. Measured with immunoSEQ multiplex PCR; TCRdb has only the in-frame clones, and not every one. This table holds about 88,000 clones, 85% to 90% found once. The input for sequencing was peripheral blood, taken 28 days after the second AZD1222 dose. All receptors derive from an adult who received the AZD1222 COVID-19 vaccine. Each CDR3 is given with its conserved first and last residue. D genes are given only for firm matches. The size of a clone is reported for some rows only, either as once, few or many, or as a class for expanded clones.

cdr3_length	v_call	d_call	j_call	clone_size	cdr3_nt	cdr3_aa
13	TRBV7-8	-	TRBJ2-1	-	TGTGCCAGCAAGGGGGACTCCTACAATGAGCAGTTCTTC	CASKGDSYNEQFF
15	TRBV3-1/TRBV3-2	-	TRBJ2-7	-	TGTGCCAGCAGTCCGGGACAACGAATCTCCTACGAGCAGTACTTC	CASSPGQRISYEQYF
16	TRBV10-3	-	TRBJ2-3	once	TGTGCCATCAGTGAGTCGTCATCAAGAAGCACAGATACGCAGTATTTT	CAISESSSRSTDTQYF
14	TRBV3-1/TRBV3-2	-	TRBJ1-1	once	TGTGCCAGCAGCCAACGACCTACAGGGAACGTAGCTTTCTTT	CASSQRPTGNVAFF
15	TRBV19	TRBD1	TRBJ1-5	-	TGTGCCAGCCAAAGGGGGCGATCGGGCAATCAGCCCCAGCATTTT	CASQRGRSGNQPQHF
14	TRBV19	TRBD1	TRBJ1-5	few	TGTGCCAGTACCGCGACAGGGGGCAGTCAGCCCCAGCATTTT	CASTATGGSQPQHF
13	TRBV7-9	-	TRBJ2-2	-	TGTGCCAGCAGCTTACAGGGTACCGGGGAGCTGTTTTTT	CASSLQGTGELFF
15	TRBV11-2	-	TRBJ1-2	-	TGTGCCAGCAGCTTAGAAGGCAGGGGACTTTATGGCTACACCTTC	CASSLEGRGLYGYTF
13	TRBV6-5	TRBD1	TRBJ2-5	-	TGTGCCAGCAGTACAGGGGGAGGAGAGACCCAGTACTTC	CASSTGGGETQYF
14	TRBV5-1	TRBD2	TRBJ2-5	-	TGCGCCAGCAGCTTGTTGATCGGGGGGGAGACCCAGTACTTC	CASSLLIGGETQYF